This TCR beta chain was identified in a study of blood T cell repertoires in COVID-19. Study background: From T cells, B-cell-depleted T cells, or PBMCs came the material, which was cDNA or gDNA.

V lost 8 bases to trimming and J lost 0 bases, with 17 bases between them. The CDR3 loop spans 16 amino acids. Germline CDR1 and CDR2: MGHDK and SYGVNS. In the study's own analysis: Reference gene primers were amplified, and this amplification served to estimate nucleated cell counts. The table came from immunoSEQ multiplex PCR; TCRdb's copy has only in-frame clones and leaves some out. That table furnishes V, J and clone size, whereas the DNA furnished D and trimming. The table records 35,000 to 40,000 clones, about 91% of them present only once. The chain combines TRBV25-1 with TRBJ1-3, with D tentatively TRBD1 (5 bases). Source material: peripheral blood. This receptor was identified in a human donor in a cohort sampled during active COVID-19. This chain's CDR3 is CASLRVPLRSGNTIYF. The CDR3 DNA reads TGTGCCAGCCTCAGGGTCCCACTCCGCTCTGGAAACACCATATATTTT.